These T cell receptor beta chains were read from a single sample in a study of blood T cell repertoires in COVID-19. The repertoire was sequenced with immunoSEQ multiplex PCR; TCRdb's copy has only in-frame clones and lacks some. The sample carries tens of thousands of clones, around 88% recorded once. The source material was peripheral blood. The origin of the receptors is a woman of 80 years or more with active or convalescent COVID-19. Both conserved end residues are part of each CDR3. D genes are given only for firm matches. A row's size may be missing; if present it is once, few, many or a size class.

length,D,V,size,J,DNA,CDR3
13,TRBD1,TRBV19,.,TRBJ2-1,TGTGCCAGTACTGGACAGGGGTTTCGGGAGCAGTTCTTC,CASTGQGFREQFF
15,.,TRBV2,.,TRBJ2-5,TGTGCCAGCAACTGGGCACAGGGAAGAGGAGAGACCCAGTACTTC,CASNWAQGRGETQYF
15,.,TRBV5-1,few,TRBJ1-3,TGCGCCAGCAGCCCTTCGGGAGCCTCTGGAAACACCATATATTTT,CASSPSGASGNTIYF
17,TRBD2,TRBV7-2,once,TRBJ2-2,TGTGCCAGCAGACGGGGGGGACTAGCGGGAGCCTCCGGGGAGCTGTTTTTT,CASRRGGLAGASGELFF
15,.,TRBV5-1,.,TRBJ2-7,TGCGCCAGCAGCTTGTATACGGGGGAGCCCTACGAGCAGTACTTC,CASSLYTGEPYEQYF
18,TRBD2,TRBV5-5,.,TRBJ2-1,TGTGCCAGCAGCTCGGGACTAGCGGGGGGGCGCTCCTACAATGAGCAGTTCTTC,CASSSGLAGGRSYNEQFF
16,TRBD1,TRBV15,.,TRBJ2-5,TGTGCCACCAGCAGCCTACAGGGGGCACGGGGTGAGACCCAGTACTTC,CATSSLQGARGETQYF
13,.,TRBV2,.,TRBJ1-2,TGTGCCAGCACGAGGGCACAGCCTTATGGCTACACCTTC,CASTRAQPYGYTF
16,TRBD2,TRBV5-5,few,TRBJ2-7,TGTGCCAGCAGCTTGGCCCGACTAGCGGGGTTCTACGAGCAGTACTTC,CASSLARLAGFYEQYF
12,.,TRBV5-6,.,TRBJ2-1,TGTGCCAGCAGCTTTCAGGGGACGACGCAGTTCTTC,CASSFQGTTQFF
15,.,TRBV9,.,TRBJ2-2,TGTGCCAGCAGCGTGGCTCAGGGAAGGACCGGGGAGCTGTTTTTT,CASSVAQGRTGELFF
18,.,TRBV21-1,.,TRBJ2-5,TGTGCCAGCAGCAAAGTAGAAGGGGGCAGGACAACTTTAGAGACCCAGTACTTC,CASSKVEGGRTTLETQYF
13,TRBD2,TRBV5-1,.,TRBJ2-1,TGCGCCAGCAGTAGCGGGGGTCTAAAGGAGCAGTTCTTC,CASSSGGLKEQFF
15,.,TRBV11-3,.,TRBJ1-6,TGTGCCAGCAGCGTTGGGAGCTCCTATAATTCACCCCTCCACTTT,CASSVGSSYNSPLHF
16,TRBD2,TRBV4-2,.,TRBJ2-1,TGTGCCAGCAGCCAAGGCCAGCGGGAGGGCCTGAATGAGCAGTTCTTC,CASSQGQREGLNEQFF
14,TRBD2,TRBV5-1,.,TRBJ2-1,TGCGCCAGCAGCCCCTCGGGGGGTTCGGGTGAGCAGTTCTTC,CASSPSGGSGEQFF
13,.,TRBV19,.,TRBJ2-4,TGTGCCAGTAGTCCGCGGGCGGGCAACATTCAGTACTTC,CASSPRAGNIQYF
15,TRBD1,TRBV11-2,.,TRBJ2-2,TGTGCCAGCAGCCGCGGACAGGGGTTCACCGGGGAGCTGTTTTTT,CASSRGQGFTGELFF
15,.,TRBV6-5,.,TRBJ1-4,TGTGCCAGCCGCTCCTTTGGGAGGCCGGGTGAAAAACTGTTTTTT,CASRSFGRPGEKLFF
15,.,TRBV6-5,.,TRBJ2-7,TGTGCCAGCAGTTACTCGGACGGGAGTCTGTACGAGCAGTACTTC,CASSYSDGSLYEQYF
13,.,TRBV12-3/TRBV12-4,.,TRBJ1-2,TGTGCCAGCAGTTTGTGGGACAAAGATGGCTACACCTTC,CASSLWDKDGYTF
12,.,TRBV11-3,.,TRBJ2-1,TGTGCCAGCAGCCTAGGTGTGGGCAGGCAGTTCTTC,CASSLGVGRQFF
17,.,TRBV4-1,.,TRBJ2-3,TGCGCCAGCAGCCAAGATGGAAGACTTTATAGCACAGATACGCAGTATTTT,CASSQDGRLYSTDTQYF
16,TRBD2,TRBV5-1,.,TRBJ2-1,TGCGCCAGCAGCTCCGCCGGGGGGAGACCCTACAATGAGCAGTTCTTC,CASSSAGGRPYNEQFF